This TCR beta chain appears in the sequencing data of a study of blood T cell repertoires in COVID-19. V was pared by 5 bases and J by 0 bases, with 10 bases between. Germline-derived CDR1 and CDR2 are MNHEY and SVGAGI. This CDR3 has 15 residues. Clones were sequenced by immunoSEQ multiplex PCR, and TCRdb holds only the in-frame ones, with some missing. This sample has about 30,000 clones, with less than 90% found just once. The chain carries TRBV6-5 and TRBJ1-4; D is uncertain. The TCR originated in a human donor with active COVID-19. The donor label of this sample is uncertain. Material: peripheral blood. The CDR3 sequence is CASSQTSTTNEKLFF. Written as DNA, the CDR3 is TGTGCCAGCAGTCAGACATCAACAACTAATGAAAAACTGTTTTTT.